This T cell receptor beta chain is from a study of T cell responses to AZD1222 COVID-19 vaccine. Study-wide context: Second-dose groups at about 4 or about 12 weeks were pooled. Points from the study as a whole: Females outnumbered males among donors, who were mostly white British; clonal diversity was possibly underestimated. Unmutated variant regions are reportedly targeted by nearly half of spike-specific TCRs.

About this clone itself: Its target is unknown.

Measured with immunoSEQ multiplex PCR; TCRdb has only the in-frame clones, and not every one. The sample has around 110,000 clones, approximately 93% seen once; the top ten hold just under 3%. Deletions cut 6 bases from V and 0 bases from J, with 8 bases between. This CDR3 spans 13 amino acids. The germline V gene encodes CDR1 MNHEY and CDR2 SVGAGI. The chain is built from TRBV6-5 and TRBJ1-1; tentatively, D is TRBD1 (5 bases). Sequenced material: peripheral blood, taken on day 0 of AZD1222 vaccination. The source of this sequence is an adult in good health. The CDR3 spells CASRRTLNTEAFF. DNA for the CDR3: TGTGCCAGCAGAAGGACATTGAACACTGAAGCTTTCTTT.